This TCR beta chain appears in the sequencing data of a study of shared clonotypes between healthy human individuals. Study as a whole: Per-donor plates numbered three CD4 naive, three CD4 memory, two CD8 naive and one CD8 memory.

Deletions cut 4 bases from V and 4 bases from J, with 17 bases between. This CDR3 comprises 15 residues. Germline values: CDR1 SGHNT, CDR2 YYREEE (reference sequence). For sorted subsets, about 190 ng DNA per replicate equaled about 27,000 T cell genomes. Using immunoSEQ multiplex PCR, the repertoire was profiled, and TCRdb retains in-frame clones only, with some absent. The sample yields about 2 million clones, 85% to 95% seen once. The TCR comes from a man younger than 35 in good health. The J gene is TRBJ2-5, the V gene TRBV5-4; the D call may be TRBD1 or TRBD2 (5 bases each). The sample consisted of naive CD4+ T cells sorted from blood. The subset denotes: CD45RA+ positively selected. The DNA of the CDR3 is TGTGCCAGCAGCCAACCGCGCGGGCAGGGAGAGACCCAGTACTTC. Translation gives CASSQPRGQGETQYF. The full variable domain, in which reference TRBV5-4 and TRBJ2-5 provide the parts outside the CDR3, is ETGVTQSPTHLIKTRGQQVTLRCSSQSGHNTVSWYQQALGQGPQFIFQYYREEENGRGNFPPRFSGLQFPNYSSELNVNALELDDSALYLCASSQPRGQGETQYFGPGTRLLVL.